This T cell receptor beta chain was recorded in a study of T cell changes during pregnancy in multiple sclerosis. This CDR3 has 15 residues. From germline, CDR1 is MNHEY and CDR2 SVGAGI. The V segment lost 4 bases and the J segment 7 bases; nucleotides outside the gene matches: 6. Sequencing was performed with immunoSEQ multiplex PCR; in TCRdb, only in-frame clones are kept and a portion is missing. This repertoire shows about 50,000 clones, 80% to 95% found once; its top ten account for 0.6% to 0.85%. The chain is built from TRBV6-5 and TRBJ2-5; TRBD2 matches at 13 bases. The clonotype originates from a female donor with multiple sclerosis, enrolled in a pregnancy study. The material sequenced was CD4+ T cells from peripheral blood mononuclear cells, taken in the third trimester of pregnancy. The CDR3 DNA reads TGTGCCAGCAGTTCAACTAGCGGGGGGGAGAGGACCCAGTACTTC. As protein: CASSSTSGGERTQYF.